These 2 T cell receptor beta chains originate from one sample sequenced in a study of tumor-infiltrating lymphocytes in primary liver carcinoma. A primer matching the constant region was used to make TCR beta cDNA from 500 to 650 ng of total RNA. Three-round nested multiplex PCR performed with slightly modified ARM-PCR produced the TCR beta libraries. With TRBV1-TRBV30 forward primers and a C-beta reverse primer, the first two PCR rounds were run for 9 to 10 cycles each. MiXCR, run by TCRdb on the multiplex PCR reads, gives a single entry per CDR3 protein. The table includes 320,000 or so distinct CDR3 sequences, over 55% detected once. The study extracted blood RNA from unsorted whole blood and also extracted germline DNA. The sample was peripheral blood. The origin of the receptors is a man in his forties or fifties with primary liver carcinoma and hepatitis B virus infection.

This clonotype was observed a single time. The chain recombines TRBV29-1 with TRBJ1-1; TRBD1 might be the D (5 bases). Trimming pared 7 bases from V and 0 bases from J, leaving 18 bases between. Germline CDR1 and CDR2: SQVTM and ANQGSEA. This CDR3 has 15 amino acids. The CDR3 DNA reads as TGCAGCGCTGCGGCAGGGTGGGCAATGAACACTGAAGCTTTCTTT. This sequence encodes CSAAAGWAMNTEAFF. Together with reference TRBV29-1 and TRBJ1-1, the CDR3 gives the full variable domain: SAVISQKPSRDICQRGTSLTIQCQVDSQVTMMFWYRQQPGQSLTLIATANQGSEATYESGFVIDKFPISRPNLTFSTLTVSNMSPEDSSIYLCSAAAGWAMNTEAFFGQGTRLTVV.

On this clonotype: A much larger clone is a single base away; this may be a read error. CDR3 in amino acids: CASSHDLAESYEQYF. In DNA, the CDR3 is TGCGCCAGCAGCCATGATTTAGCGGAGTCCTACGAGCAGTACTTC. The V gene is TRBV4-1, the J gene TRBJ2-7; D is perhaps TRBD2 (6 bases). The CDR3 length is 15 residues. Germline CDR1 and CDR2: MGHRA and YSYEKL. Trimming stripped 3 bases from V and 1 base from J, with 13 bases between.